This entry concerns a single T cell receptor (beta chain). What it binds is unknown. This record belongs to a study of cytomegalovirus exposure and HLA in healthy donors. At the level of the study: Most genotyped donors, around 86% of fewer than 400, had Caucasian-associated genetic ancestry.

The primer mix had 60 Vbeta and 13 Jbeta primers. The assay was immunoSEQ multiplex PCR, and TCRdb's table has in-frame clones only and misses some. The sample shows tens of thousands of clones, and roughly 5.2% sits with its ten largest clones. The CDR3 extends over 13 amino acids. V gave up 3 bases and J gave up 8 bases, with 12 bases separating them. Germline V lookup: CDR1 MNHEY, CDR2 SMNVEV (reference sequence). Study results and caveats: A few of the chains that were CMV-associated were confirmed in vitro to be specific for CMV antigens. The study recorded 150 to 200 TCR beta chains that were cytomegalovirus-associated. Analyzed later, most CMV-associated TCR beta chains appeared HLA-restricted.

Sequencing input: PBMCs. This chain connects TRBV27 to TRBJ2-3, with no clear D. The clonotype originates from a woman aged 40 to 55 in good health and CMV-seropositive. This chain's CDR3 is CASSFGRSGTQYF. As DNA, the CDR3 is TGTGCCAGCAGTTTTGGTCGGTCCGGTACGCAGTATTTT.